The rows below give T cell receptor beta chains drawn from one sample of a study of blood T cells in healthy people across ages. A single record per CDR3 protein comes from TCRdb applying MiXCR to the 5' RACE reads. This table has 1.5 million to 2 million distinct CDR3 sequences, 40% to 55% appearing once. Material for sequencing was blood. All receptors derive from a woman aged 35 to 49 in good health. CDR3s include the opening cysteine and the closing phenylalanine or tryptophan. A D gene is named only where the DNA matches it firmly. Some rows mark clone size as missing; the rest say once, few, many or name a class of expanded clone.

CDR3 protein: CASSLSRTGPLSNQPQHF; CDR3 DNA: TGTGCCAGCAGTTTATCGAGGACCGGGCCGTTAAGCAATCAGCCCCAGCATTTT; clone size: -; V gene: TRBV27; J gene: TRBJ1-5; D gene: -; CDR3 length: 18
CDR3 protein: CASSSPGLVSTDTQYF; CDR3 DNA: TGTGCCAGCAGCTCGCCGGGACTAGTAAGCACAGATACGCAGTATTTT; clone size: few; V gene: TRBV7-2; J gene: TRBJ2-3; D gene: TRBD2; CDR3 length: 16
CDR3 protein: CASSINSLVKNIQYF; CDR3 DNA: TGTGCCAGCAGTATCAACAGCTTAGTCAAAAACATTCAGTACTTC; clone size: once; V gene: TRBV11-2; J gene: TRBJ2-4; D gene: -; CDR3 length: 15
CDR3 protein: CASSVAGVADTQYF; CDR3 DNA: TGTGCCAGCAGTGTAGCGGGGGTAGCAGATACGCAGTATTTT; clone size: -; V gene: TRBV27; J gene: TRBJ2-3; D gene: TRBD2; CDR3 length: 14
CDR3 protein: CASSPQGLADTQYF; CDR3 DNA: TGTGCCAGCAGCCCACAGGGTCTCGCAGATACGCAGTATTTT; clone size: -; V gene: TRBV13; J gene: TRBJ2-3; D gene: -; CDR3 length: 14
CDR3 protein: CASSLADIYEQYF; CDR3 DNA: TGTGCCAGCAGCTTAGCGGACATCTACGAGCAGTACTTC; clone size: -; V gene: TRBV7-8; J gene: TRBJ2-7; D gene: -; CDR3 length: 13
CDR3 protein: CASSLTVNKNIQYF; CDR3 DNA: TGCGCCAGCAGCTTGACAGTAAACAAAAACATTCAGTACTTC; clone size: -; V gene: TRBV5-1; J gene: TRBJ2-4; D gene: -; CDR3 length: 14
CDR3 protein: CASSVTGQASTDTQYF; CDR3 DNA: TGCGCCAGCAGCGTGACGGGACAGGCGAGCACAGATACGCAGTATTTT; clone size: -; V gene: TRBV5-1; J gene: TRBJ2-3; D gene: TRBD1; CDR3 length: 16
CDR3 protein: CASSQLYTTEAFF; CDR3 DNA: TGCGCCAGCAGCCAACTCTACACCACTGAAGCTTTCTTT; clone size: -; V gene: TRBV4-3; J gene: TRBJ1-1; D gene: -; CDR3 length: 13
CDR3 protein: CASSTLPGTQYF; CDR3 DNA: TGTGCCAGCAGCACCCTGCCCGGGACCCAGTACTTC; clone size: -; V gene: TRBV7-2; J gene: TRBJ2-5; D gene: -; CDR3 length: 12
CDR3 protein: CASSQTGLAANEQYF; CDR3 DNA: TGCGCCAGCAGCCAGACGGGACTAGCTGCGAACGAGCAGTACTTC; clone size: -; V gene: TRBV4-3; J gene: TRBJ2-7; D gene: TRBD2; CDR3 length: 15
CDR3 protein: CASSVVQGLSTDTQYF; CDR3 DNA: TGTGCCAGCAGCGTAGTTCAGGGACTTAGCACAGATACGCAGTATTTT; clone size: -; V gene: TRBV9; J gene: TRBJ2-3; D gene: -; CDR3 length: 16
CDR3 protein: CSGRTSGVLSAQYF; CDR3 DNA: TGCAGCGGGCGGACTAGCGGGGTACTCTCAGCGCAGTATTTT; clone size: few; V gene: TRBV29-1; J gene: TRBJ2-3; D gene: TRBD2; CDR3 length: 14
CDR3 protein: CASSPTDSYNEQFF; CDR3 DNA: TGTGCCAGCAGCCCGACGGACTCTTACAATGAGCAGTTCTTC; clone size: -; V gene: TRBV7-9; J gene: TRBJ2-1; D gene: -; CDR3 length: 14
CDR3 protein: CASSESTRGGVQFNEQFF; CDR3 DNA: TGCGCCAGCAGTGAGTCGACGAGGGGGGGAGTGCAATTCAATGAGCAGTTCTTC; clone size: few; V gene: TRBV10-1; J gene: TRBJ2-1; D gene: -; CDR3 length: 18
CDR3 protein: CASSYREHPSQYF; CDR3 DNA: TGTGCCAGCAGTTACCGGGAACATCCTAGCCAGTACTTC; clone size: few; V gene: TRBV6-5; J gene: TRBJ2-7; D gene: -; CDR3 length: 13
CDR3 protein: CSATVRVSTGELFF; CDR3 DNA: TGCAGTGCTACAGTCCGGGTGAGCACCGGGGAGCTGTTTTTT; clone size: -; V gene: TRBV20-1; J gene: TRBJ2-2; D gene: -; CDR3 length: 14
CDR3 protein: CASSFPAGELFF; CDR3 DNA: TGTGCCAGCAGTTTCCCCGCCGGGGAGCTGTTTTTT; clone size: -; V gene: TRBV28; J gene: TRBJ2-2; D gene: -; CDR3 length: 12
CDR3 protein: CSATRRGGPDTQYF; CDR3 DNA: TGCAGTGCTACGCGTCGAGGGGGCCCAGATACGCAGTATTTT; clone size: few; V gene: TRBV20-1; J gene: TRBJ2-3; D gene: TRBD1; CDR3 length: 14
CDR3 protein: CSARTSGDSYNEQFF; CDR3 DNA: TGCAGTGCTAGGACTAGCGGGGACTCCTACAATGAGCAGTTCTTC; clone size: -; V gene: TRBV20-1; J gene: TRBJ2-1; D gene: TRBD2; CDR3 length: 15
CDR3 protein: CASSQELAGPSRYQETQYF; CDR3 DNA: TGTGCCAGCAGCCAAGAACTAGCGGGGCCCTCCAGGTACCAAGAGACCCAGTACTTC; clone size: -; V gene: TRBV4-2; J gene: TRBJ2-5; D gene: TRBD2; CDR3 length: 19
CDR3 protein: CSARDRGRLSYNEQFF; CDR3 DNA: TGCAGTGCTAGAGATCGAGGGAGACTCTCCTACAATGAGCAGTTCTTC; clone size: -; V gene: TRBV20-1; J gene: TRBJ2-1; D gene: -; CDR3 length: 16
CDR3 protein: CSAVLTGGSGNQPQHF; CDR3 DNA: TGCAGTGCTGTACTTACGGGGGGCTCGGGCAATCAGCCCCAGCATTTT; clone size: few; V gene: TRBV20-1; J gene: TRBJ1-5; D gene: -; CDR3 length: 16
CDR3 protein: CSAYRLAGVYNEQYF; CDR3 DNA: TGCAGTGCTTATAGACTAGCGGGGGTCTACAATGAGCAGTACTTC; clone size: -; V gene: TRBV20-1; J gene: TRBJ2-7; D gene: TRBD2; CDR3 length: 15
CDR3 protein: CASSGGTGRGKTQYF; CDR3 DNA: TGTGCCAGCAGCGGAGGGACAGGGAGGGGAAAGACCCAGTACTTC; clone size: -; V gene: TRBV13; J gene: TRBJ2-5; D gene: TRBD1; CDR3 length: 15
CDR3 protein: CSAGRIGQAFSNQPQHF; CDR3 DNA: TGCAGTGCTGGTAGAATCGGACAAGCTTTTAGCAATCAGCCACAGCATTTT; clone size: -; V gene: TRBV20-1; J gene: TRBJ1-5; D gene: -; CDR3 length: 17
CDR3 protein: CASSYWGRGADEQFF; CDR3 DNA: TGTGCCAGCAGTTACTGGGGCAGGGGGGCGGATGAGCAGTTCTTC; clone size: -; V gene: TRBV6-2/TRBV6-3; J gene: TRBJ2-1; D gene: -; CDR3 length: 15
CDR3 protein: CSARGSTGGRVNGYTF; CDR3 DNA: TGCAGTGCTAGAGGGTCGACAGGGGGTAGAGTAAATGGCTACACCTTC; clone size: few; V gene: TRBV20-1; J gene: TRBJ1-2; D gene: TRBD1; CDR3 length: 16
CDR3 protein: CASRKQGHNEQFF; CDR3 DNA: TGTGCCAGCAGGAAACAGGGCCACAATGAGCAGTTCTTC; clone size: once; V gene: TRBV7-3; J gene: TRBJ2-1; D gene: -; CDR3 length: 13
CDR3 protein: CASSLASTGETQYF; CDR3 DNA: TGTGCCAGCAGCTTAGCCTCCACCGGGGAGACCCAGTACTTC; clone size: -; V gene: TRBV7-2; J gene: TRBJ2-5; D gene: -; CDR3 length: 14
CDR3 protein: CASTWRASEKLFF; CDR3 DNA: TGTGCCAGTACATGGAGGGCGAGTGAAAAACTGTTTTTT; clone size: -; V gene: TRBV19; J gene: TRBJ1-4; D gene: -; CDR3 length: 13
CDR3 protein: CASSQGTHSYEQYF; CDR3 DNA: TGTGCCAGCAGCCAAGGCACCCACTCCTACGAGCAGTACTTC; clone size: -; V gene: TRBV14; J gene: TRBJ2-7; D gene: -; CDR3 length: 14
CDR3 protein: CASSRSGNRETQFF; CDR3 DNA: TGTGCCAGCAGCCGGAGCGGGAACCGAGAGACCCAGTTCTTC; clone size: -; V gene: TRBV7-8; J gene: TRBJ2-1; D gene: TRBD2; CDR3 length: 14
CDR3 protein: CASSQDSQTQFF; CDR3 DNA: TGCGCCAGCAGCCAAGACAGCCAGACCCAGTTCTTC; clone size: -; V gene: TRBV4-1; J gene: TRBJ2-1; D gene: -; CDR3 length: 12
CDR3 protein: CASSLFSGFQETQYF; CDR3 DNA: TGTGCCAGCAGCTTGTTTAGCGGGTTCCAAGAGACCCAGTACTTC; clone size: -; V gene: TRBV7-2; J gene: TRBJ2-5; D gene: TRBD2; CDR3 length: 15
CDR3 protein: CASTFPTSGGANEQFF; CDR3 DNA: TGTGCCAGCACCTTTCCCACTAGCGGGGGGGCCAATGAGCAGTTCTTC; clone size: once; V gene: TRBV11-2; J gene: TRBJ2-1; D gene: TRBD2; CDR3 length: 16
CDR3 protein: CASSLGETGAGEQYF; CDR3 DNA: TGTGCCAGCAGCTTAGGAGAGACAGGGGCGGGCGAGCAGTACTTC; clone size: -; V gene: TRBV7-9; J gene: TRBJ2-7; D gene: TRBD1; CDR3 length: 15
CDR3 protein: CASSPGLDLTYEQYF; CDR3 DNA: TGTGCCAGCAGCCCGGGACTAGACCTTACCTACGAGCAGTACTTC; clone size: -; V gene: TRBV5-6; J gene: TRBJ2-7; D gene: TRBD2; CDR3 length: 15
CDR3 protein: CASSPPRTTTYEQYF; CDR3 DNA: TGTGCCAGCAGTCCCCCCAGGACTACCACCTACGAGCAGTACTTC; clone size: -; V gene: TRBV6-2/TRBV6-3; J gene: TRBJ2-7; D gene: -; CDR3 length: 15
CDR3 protein: CASSLGGTGLPQYF; CDR3 DNA: TGTGCCAGCAGTCTCGGGGGGACAGGCCTCCCCCAGTACTTC; clone size: once; V gene: TRBV13; J gene: TRBJ2-5; D gene: -; CDR3 length: 14
CDR3 protein: CANGGGARETQYF; CDR3 DNA: TGTGCCAACGGAGGGGGGGCTAGGGAGACCCAGTACTTC; clone size: -; V gene: TRBV21-1; J gene: TRBJ2-5; D gene: -; CDR3 length: 13
CDR3 protein: CATRQGIRYTF; CDR3 DNA: TGCGCCACCCGACAGGGAATACGCTACACCTTC; clone size: -; V gene: TRBV5-1; J gene: TRBJ1-2; D gene: TRBD1; CDR3 length: 11
CDR3 protein: CASSTVFDEQFF; CDR3 DNA: TGTGCCAGCAGTACAGTTTTTGATGAGCAGTTCTTC; clone size: -; V gene: TRBV6-1; J gene: TRBJ2-1; D gene: -; CDR3 length: 12
CDR3 protein: CASSGRGGDNSPYNEQFF; CDR3 DNA: TGTGCCAGCAGTGGGCGCGGGGGCGACAATAGCCCCTACAATGAGCAGTTCTTC; clone size: few; V gene: TRBV2; J gene: TRBJ2-1; D gene: -; CDR3 length: 18
CDR3 protein: CASSLVSGKEYEQYF; CDR3 DNA: TGCGCCAGCAGCTTGGTTTCCGGGAAAGAATACGAGCAGTACTTC; clone size: -; V gene: TRBV5-1; J gene: TRBJ2-7; D gene: -; CDR3 length: 15
CDR3 protein: CASSLSGLAGSYNEQFF; CDR3 DNA: TGTGCCAGCAGTTTATCGGGACTAGCGGGAAGCTACAATGAGCAGTTCTTC; clone size: -; V gene: TRBV28; J gene: TRBJ2-1; D gene: TRBD2; CDR3 length: 17